The 27 T cell receptor beta chains reported below all come from one sample, sequenced in a study of Ad26.COV2.S vaccination and SARS-CoV-2 variants. Treatment indicated: roughly 18 received Ad26.COV2.S at low or high dose, single or two shots; roughly five received placebo; per-sample allocation not given. Collection of samples fell on day 63 after the first vaccine or placebo injection. Produced via immunoSEQ multiplex PCR; TCRdb's table is partial and in-frame only. The sample has some 640,000 clones, 70% to 90% seen once; the top ten hold 1.5%. The source was peripheral blood, collected in a trial of Ad26.COV2.S vaccine versus placebo. Every receptor here comes from a person aged 18-65 years who received the Ad26.COV2.S COVID-19 vaccine or a placebo.

This chain uses TRBV24-1 with TRBJ2-5; D remains ambiguous. Germline V gene sequence: CDR1 KGHDR, CDR2 SFDVKD. This CDR3 is 14 amino acids long. The germline V and J ends were trimmed by 1 base and 5 bases, with 10 bases remaining between them. The CDR3 DNA sequence: TGTGCCACCAGTGATTTAAAGGGATCGGAGACCCAGTACTTC. Translating it yields CATSDLKGSETQYF.

This clone has a handful of counts. This chain links TRBV7-3 with TRBJ1-1, with D unclear. The V gene's germline CDR1 is SGHTA and CDR2 FQGTGA. The CDR3 covers 13 residues. The V and J ends lost 5 bases and 1 base respectively, with 8 bases between them. The CDR3 coding sequence is TGTGCCAGCAGCGCCAGATGGAACACTGAAGCTTTCTTT. Protein: CASSARWNTEAFF.

This chain joins TRBV2 and TRBJ1-1; the D is unclear. This CDR3 has 14 residues. Looked up from germline, CDR1 is SNHLY and CDR2 is FYNNEI. Between the trimmed V and J ends, which lost 6 bases and 0 bases, there was a span of 11 bases. The CDR3 DNA is TGTGCCAGCAGATTCGGACCGATGAACACTGAAGCTTTCTTT. Its protein is CASRFGPMNTEAFF.

V gene TRBV25-1 combines with J gene TRBJ1-2, with a possible D match to TRBD1 (5 bases). With 6 bases removed from V and 2 bases from J, the gap between germline ends came to 10 bases. Germline V lookup: CDR1 MGHDK, CDR2 SYGVNS. The CDR3 covers 13 residues. The DNA of the CDR3 is TGTGCCAGCAGGCGGGACGCGAACTATGGCTACACCTTC. This sequence encodes CASRRDANYGYTF.

The genes are TRBV24-1 and TRBJ2-2; D is uncertain. Germline CDR1 KGHDR, CDR2 SFDVKD. This CDR3 is built from 16 residues. V lost 3 bases and J lost 0, with 10 bases in between. The CDR3, as DNA: TGTGCCACCAGTGATACGGGCAGCTCGAACACCGGGGAGCTGTTTTTT. It yields the protein CATSDTGSSNTGELFF.

In DNA form, the CDR3 reads TGTGCCTGGAGTGGACTCCTCGGGGATTCACCCCTCCACTTT. It codes for CAWSGLLGDSPLHF. The rearrangement joins TRBV30 to TRBJ1-6, with unresolved D. The CDR3 is 14 residues long. Trimming took 1 base from V and 8 from J, leaving 12 bases between them. The germline gives CDR1 GTSNPN, CDR2 SVGIG (reference sequence).

This clone was picked up one time. V gene TRBV6-5 combines with J gene TRBJ1-2; D is ambiguous. This CDR3 has 13 residues. Between the trimmed V and J ends, which lost 2 bases and 7 bases, there was a span of 11 bases. Germline lookup yields CDR1 MNHEY and CDR2 SVGAGI. The CDR3 sequence: CASSYGQDSGYTF. The CDR3 region has the DNA TGTGCCAGCAGTTACGGTCAGGACTCTGGCTACACCTTC.

This rearrangement joins TRBV3-1 (or the pseudogene TRBV3-2) to TRBJ1-6; D unresolved. Germline CDR1 LGHDT, CDR2 YNNKEL (reference sequence). The CDR3 runs to 16 residues. The V end was cut by 3 bases, the J end by 14 bases, with 23 bases between. DNA for the CDR3: TGTGCCAGCAGCCAGATTCTCGGGTCGGCGGAATCAGCCCTCCACTTT. It codes for CASSQILGSAESALHF.

CDR3 nucleotide sequence: TGTGCCAGTAAGGTCCCGGGACAGGGCTATGGCTACACCTTC. Translation: CASKVPGQGYGYTF. The chain links TRBV19 to TRBJ1-2, with TRBD1 matching over 9 bases. The ends lost 7 bases at V and 4 bases at J; junction bases unmatched: 7. Per germline, CDR1 LNHDA and CDR2 SQIVND (reference sequence). The CDR3 totals 14 residues.

The rearrangement links TRBV6-1 to TRBJ1-3, with D unclear. Germline values: CDR1 MNHNS, CDR2 SASEGT. This CDR3 comprises 14 residues. With 6 bases removed from V and 4 bases from J, the gap between germline ends came to 13 bases. Written as DNA, the CDR3 is TGTGCCAGCAGCTCGGACCTAGGAGGAAACACCATATATTTT. Amino acid sequence: CASSSDLGGNTIYF.

In this sample, this clone turned up a few times. The chain links TRBV6-2 or TRBV6-3 to TRBJ1-5; D is unclear. Trimming took off 0 bases at V and 6 bases at J, with 9 bases between the two ends. This CDR3 has 14 residues. Germline CDR1 reads MNHEY; CDR2 reads SVGEGT. The CDR3 loop is CASSYSKGFQPQHF. The CDR3 bases are TGTGCCAGCAGTTACTCGAAAGGGTTTCAGCCCCAGCATTTT.

The V gene is TRBV3-1 (or the pseudogene TRBV3-2), the J gene TRBJ2-3; TRBD2 matches at 9 bases. CDR3 length: 16 residues. Trimming took 4 bases from V and 2 from J; bases not matched to a gene: 7. CDR1 LGHDT and CDR2 YNNKEL come from the germline V gene (reference sequence). CDR3 residues: CASSPPAGGHTDTQYF. CDR3 coding DNA: TGTGCCAGCAGCCCTCCAGCGGGGGGCCACACAGATACGCAGTATTTT.

The V call is TRBV6-5, the J call TRBJ1-2; TRBD1 matches 7 bases. The CDR3 consists of 15 residues. Looked up from germline, CDR1 is MNHEY and CDR2 is SVGAGI. The trim removed 2 bases at V and 6 bases at J, leaving 9 bases unmatched. The CDR3 loop is CASSYPGRGLHGYTF. In nucleotides, the CDR3 is TGTGCCAGCAGTTACCCAGGCAGGGGGTTGCATGGCTACACCTTC.

With regard to this clone: An end of the junction differs from the germline gene, which may be a read error. The chain links TRBV10-3 to TRBJ1-2; the D is unclear. The germline gives CDR1 ENHRY, CDR2 SYGVKD. The CDR3 spans 11 residues. The CDR3 region has the DNA TGTGCCATAAGTGGATCATCCTTTTGGACCTTC. Its translation is CAISGSSFWTF.

The chain employs TRBV12-3 or TRBV12-4 and TRBJ1-5, with a possible D match to TRBD1 (5 bases). The CDR3 has 12 residues. V lost 9 bases, J lost 4 bases, and 10 bases lay in between. CDR3 residues: CASSGGNQPQHF. The DNA for the CDR3 is TGTGCCAGTAGCGGGGGAAATCAGCCCCAGCATTTT.

The chain combines TRBV6-2 or TRBV6-3 with TRBJ2-7, with 11 bases aligning to TRBD2. Trimming removed 6 bases from V and 2 bases from J; junction bases left unmatched: 6. CDR3 length: 15 residues. Germline loops: CDR1 MNHEY, CDR2 SVGEGT. CDR3 loop: CASSPLAGGPYEQYF. Written as DNA, the CDR3 is TGTGCCAGCAGCCCGCTAGCGGGGGGTCCCTACGAGCAGTACTTC.

DNA of the CDR3: TGTGCCAGCAGTCTCGGGGTTCAACCCACAGATACGCAGTATTTT. Amino acid sequence: CASSLGVQPTDTQYF. This chain joins TRBV7-2 and TRBJ2-3, with TRBD2 as a possible D gene (5 bases). The CDR3 is 15 amino acids. Germline assignment: CDR1 SGHTA and CDR2 FQGNSA. The V and J ends lost 6 bases and 2 bases respectively, with 15 bases between them. The full variable domain, its missing parts supplied by reference TRBV7-2 and TRBJ2-3, is GAGVSQSPSNKVTEKGKDVELRCDPISGHTALYWYRQSLGQGLEFLIYFQGNSAPDKSGLPSDRFSAERTGGSVSTLTIQRTQQEDSAVYLCASSLGVQPTDTQYFGPGTRLTVL.

Concerning this clone itself: Distinct nucleotide sequences in the sample also encode this CDR3. This chain connects TRBV30 to TRBJ2-3; 9 bases fit TRBD1. V lost 2 bases to trimming and J lost 2 bases; unmatched junction nucleotides: 5. Germline CDR1 and CDR2: GTSNPN and SVGIG (reference sequence). The CDR3 covers 15 residues. The CDR3 sequence: CAWSPGQGFTDTQYF. The CDR3 bases are TGTGCCTGGAGTCCGGGACAGGGCTTCACAGATACGCAGTATTTT.

This clone has just one count. This rearrangement joins TRBV19 to TRBJ2-7; 10 bases line up with TRBD1. This CDR3 has 15 residues. The V segment lost 5 bases and the J segment 7 bases; nucleotides outside the gene matches: 11. Per the germline V gene, CDR1 is LNHDA and CDR2 is SQIVND (reference sequence). The CDR3 sequence: CASSDQGQGMWEQYF. CDR3 sequence (DNA): TGTGCCAGTAGTGACCAGGGACAGGGGATGTGGGAGCAGTACTTC.

CDR3 loop: CASSSDSGWDSMYGYTF. The CDR3 nucleotides are TGTGCCAGCAGCTCTGACTCCGGGTGGGACTCCATGTATGGCTACACCTTC. The J gene is TRBJ1-2, the V gene TRBV7-2; possibly TRBD1 for D (5 bases). The V gene lost 4 bases and the J gene lost 5 bases, with 23 bases spanning the gap. The CDR3 totals 17 residues. CDR1 and CDR2 (germline): SGHTA, FQGNSA.

J is TRBJ1-5 and V is TRBV11-2, with 7 bases that match TRBD1. This CDR3 region has 17 residues. Per the germline V gene, CDR1 is SGHAT and CDR2 is FQNNGV. J lost 0 bases, V lost 8 bases, and 13 bases had no gene match. CDR3 sequence: CASLAIWTGNSNQPQHF. CDR3 in DNA: TGTGCCAGCCTAGCGATTTGGACAGGAAATAGCAATCAGCCCCAGCATTTT.

The chain recombines TRBV19 with TRBJ1-1, with 9 bases lining up with TRBD1. In germline, CDR1 is LNHDA, CDR2 SQIVND (reference sequence). CDR3 size: 15 residues. J lost 5 bases, V lost 3 bases, and 7 bases had no gene match. The CDR3, as DNA: TGTGCCAGTAGTATCACAGGGGGCGCGGGGACTGAAGCTTTCTTT. It codes for CASSITGGAGTEAFF.

The CDR3 spells CATSGDYNEQFF. CDR3 coding DNA: TGTGCCACCAGTGGTGATTACAATGAGCAGTTCTTC. The chain joins TRBV24-1 to TRBJ2-1; D gene unclear. The V gene lost 5 bases and the J gene lost 4 bases, with 5 bases spanning the gap. CDR3 length equals 12 residues. Germline loops: CDR1 KGHDR, CDR2 SFDVKD.

This clone was counted once. CDR3 loop: CASIQGKAGAGELFF. Here the CDR3 DNA reads TGTGCCAGTATTCAGGGGAAAGCTGGGGCCGGGGAGCTGTTTTTT. The chain carries TRBV19 and TRBJ2-2; TRBD1 is a possible D gene (6 bases). Germline assignment: CDR1 LNHDA and CDR2 SQIVND (reference sequence). The germline V and J ends were trimmed by 7 bases and 6 bases, with 18 bases remaining between them. This CDR3 is built from 15 residues.

This clone was found a few times. CDR3 protein: CASSYSQPASGEQYF. For the CDR3, the DNA is TGTGCCAGCAGTTACTCGCAACCCGCAAGCGGGGAGCAGTACTTC. This rearrangement joins TRBV6-6 to TRBJ2-7, with D possibly being TRBD2 (6 bases). This CDR3 contains 15 residues. Germline V gives CDR1 MNHNY, CDR2 SVGAGI (reference sequence). V was cut by 0 bases and J by 7 bases, with 16 bases left in between.

The rearrangement joins TRBV27 to TRBJ1-1; D call uncertain. In germline, CDR1 is MNHEY, CDR2 SMNVEV (reference sequence). V was cut by 2 bases and J by 0 bases, with 4 bases left in between. The CDR3 length is 13 residues. As DNA, the CDR3 is TGTGCCAGCAGTTTAGCCCTGAACACTGAAGCTTTCTTT. It encodes CASSLALNTEAFF.

The genes are TRBV3-1 (or the pseudogene TRBV3-2) and TRBJ2-3; D call uncertain. V was cut by 1 base and J by 2 bases, with 13 bases left in between. The CDR3 spans 16 residues. CDR1 LGHDT and CDR2 YNNKEL come from the germline V gene (reference sequence). The CDR3: CASSQVPSKTTDTQYF. DNA of the CDR3: TGTGCCAGCAGCCAAGTCCCATCGAAAACCACAGATACGCAGTATTTT.